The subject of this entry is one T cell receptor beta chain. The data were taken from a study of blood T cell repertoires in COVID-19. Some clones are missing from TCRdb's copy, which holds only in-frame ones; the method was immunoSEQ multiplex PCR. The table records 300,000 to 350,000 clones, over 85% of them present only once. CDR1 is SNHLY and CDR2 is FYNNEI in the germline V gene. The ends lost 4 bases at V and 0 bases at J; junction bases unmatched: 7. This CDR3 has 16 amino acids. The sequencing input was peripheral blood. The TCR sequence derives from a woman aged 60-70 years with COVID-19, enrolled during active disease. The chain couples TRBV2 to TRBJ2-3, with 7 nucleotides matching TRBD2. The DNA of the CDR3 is TGTGCCAGCAGTGGCGGGCTAGCGGATAGCACAGATACGCAGTATTTT. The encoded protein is CASSGGLADSTDTQYF.